These 24 T cell receptor beta chains came from one sample sequenced in a study of blood T cell repertoires in COVID-19. Profiled with immunoSEQ multiplex PCR; TCRdb holds only in-frame clones, not every one. This sample has 95,000 to 150,000 clones, with around nine tenths found just once. Sequencing used peripheral blood. All receptors come from a man in his fifties with COVID-19, enrolled during active disease.

This chain connects TRBV3-1 (or the pseudogene TRBV3-2) to TRBJ2-6; 9 bases are shared with TRBD1. Looked up from germline, CDR1 is LGHDT and CDR2 is YNNKEL (reference sequence). V shed 5 bases and J 0 bases; nucleotides not matched to a gene: 11. This CDR3 is built from 19 residues. Here the CDR3 reads CASSTRLQGAHSGANVLTF. The CDR3 DNA is TGTGCCAGCAGCACGCGGTTACAGGGGGCACACTCTGGGGCCAACGTCCTGACTTTC.

The V and J genes are TRBV5-6 and TRBJ1-2, with D possibly being TRBD1 (5 bases). The CDR3 is 15 amino acids. CDR1 SGHDT and CDR2 YYEEEE come from the germline V gene. Trimming removed 7 bases at V and 7 bases at J, with 23 bases between. The CDR3 coding sequence is TGTGCCAGCCTTACCAATTGGGACGGCGGGAGTGGCTACACCTTC. Encoded protein: CASLTNWDGGSGYTF.

This chain uses TRBV27 with TRBJ2-3; tentatively, D is TRBD2 (5 bases). Germline CDR1 MNHEY, CDR2 SMNVEV (reference sequence). This CDR3 has 13 amino acids. V lost 6 bases, J lost 2 bases, and 9 bases lay in between. The CDR3 DNA reads TGTGCCAGCAGCCAGCGGAACACAGATACGCAGTATTTT. Amino acids: CASSQRNTDTQYF.

The chain combines TRBV13 with TRBJ1-1; 8 bases agree with TRBD1. With 3 bases clipped from V and 4 bases from J, the junction kept 4 bases outside the gene matches. Germline V gene lookup returns CDR1 PRHDT and CDR2 FYEKMQ (reference sequence). The CDR3 is 14 amino acids. The CDR3 region has the DNA TGTGCCAGCAGCTTCATACAGGGGGGCACTGAAGCTTTCTTT. It yields the protein CASSFIQGGTEAFF.

This clone appeared a single time. The chain joins TRBV14 to TRBJ1-2; a weak D match, TRBD1 (6 bases). The CDR3 totals 18 residues. The V gene lost 0 bases and the J gene lost 3 bases, with 20 bases spanning the gap. Germline V gene data show CDR1 as SGHDN and CDR2 as FVKESK. CDR3 sequence reads: CASSQDLAGAGSDYGYTF. The CDR3 coding sequence is TGTGCCAGCAGCCAAGATCTCGCGGGGGCCGGCAGCGACTATGGCTACACCTTC.

The chain recombines TRBV6-2 or TRBV6-3 with TRBJ2-1; D is unresolved. Trimming removed 1 base from V and 5 bases from J, with 3 bases in between. Per the germline V gene, CDR1 is MNHEY and CDR2 is SVGEGT. The CDR3 is 12 residues long. Written as DNA, the CDR3 is TGTGCCAGCAGTTACTTAGACAATGAGCAGTTCTTC. Amino acids: CASSYLDNEQFF.

This clone was observed a single time. The chain has TRBV19 and TRBJ1-5, with D hard to call. The germline gives CDR1 LNHDA, CDR2 SQIVND (reference sequence). The V end lost 6 bases, the J end lost 0 bases, and 9 bases lay between the germline ends. The CDR3 runs to 14 residues. CDR3 sequence: CASRRVLSNQPQHF. The CDR3 DNA reads as TGTGCCAGTAGACGGGTCCTTAGCAATCAGCCCCAGCATTTT. Full variable domain (missing parts from reference TRBV19 and TRBJ1-5): DGGITQSPKYLFRKEGQNVTLSCEQNLNHDAMYWYRQDPGQGLRLIYYSQIVNDFQKGDIAEGYSVSREKKESFPLTVTSAQKNPTAFYLCASRRVLSNQPQHFGDGTRLSIL.

CDR3 loop: CASSTALANYGYTF. DNA of the CDR3: TGTGCCAGCAGTACAGCCTTAGCTAACTATGGCTACACCTTC. The J gene is TRBJ1-2, the V gene TRBV28, with D uncertain. V was shortened by 5 bases and J by 0 bases, with 10 bases between the two germline ends. Germline V gene sequence: CDR1 MDHEN, CDR2 SYDVKM. This CDR3 region has 14 residues.

The J gene is TRBJ1-3, the V gene TRBV6-2 or TRBV6-3; TRBD1 is a possible D gene (6 bases). The length of the CDR3 is 17 residues. V lost 2 bases and J lost 0, with 14 bases in between. Germline loops: CDR1 MNHEY, CDR2 SVGEGT. The CDR3 DNA reads TGTGCCAGCAGTTACGGACCGGGACAACTCTCTGGAAACACCATATATTTT. Translating it yields CASSYGPGQLSGNTIYF.

This chain links TRBV5-1 with TRBJ2-1; 9 nucleotides agree with TRBD1. Germline V gene sequence: CDR1 SGHRS, CDR2 YFSETQ. CDR3 size: 15 residues. V trimming: 0 bases; J trimming: 6 bases; junction bases outside the gene matches: 4. CDR3 region: CASSLEDRGVNEQFF. As DNA, the CDR3 is TGCGCCAGCAGCTTGGAGGACAGGGGCGTCAATGAGCAGTTCTTC.

The chain uses TRBV10-1 and TRBJ1-3; a possible D gene is TRBD1 (5 bases). CDR3 length: 13 residues. V dropped 7 bases and J dropped 4 bases, with 11 bases sitting between them. Germline CDR1 WNHNN, CDR2 SYGVQD (reference sequence). CDR3 region: CASKGDRGNTIYF. The CDR3 bases are TGCGCCAGCAAAGGGGATCGCGGAAACACCATATATTTT.

The chain uses TRBV30 and TRBJ2-7, with TRBD2 as a possible D gene (5 bases). This CDR3 contains 13 residues. V lost 2 bases and J lost 6, with 14 bases in between. Germline values: CDR1 GTSNPN, CDR2 SVGIG (reference sequence). The CDR3 is CAWSSYLEGEQYF. CDR3 nucleotides: TGTGCCTGGAGTTCTTACCTTGAGGGCGAGCAGTACTTC.

CDR3 residues: CASSLVRGRSYEQYF. CDR3 nucleotides: TGCGCCAGCAGCTTGGTCAGGGGCCGGTCCTACGAGCAGTACTTC. The J gene is TRBJ2-7, the V gene TRBV5-1, with D perhaps matching TRBD1 (6 bases). Trimming stripped 0 bases from V and 1 base from J, with 11 bases between. CDR1 SGHRS and CDR2 YFSETQ come from the germline V gene. This CDR3 spans 15 amino acids.

This clone was recorded only once. The chain links TRBV7-2 to TRBJ1-2, with 8 bases matching TRBD1. J gave up 0 bases and V 1 base, and 7 bases lay outside the gene matches. The germline CDR1 and CDR2 sequences are SGHTA and FQGNSA. The CDR3 is made up of 17 amino acids. CDR3 DNA: TGTGCCAGCAGCTTAGTCGGGACAGGATTTGCTAACTATGGCTACACCTTC. Amino acid sequence: CASSLVGTGFANYGYTF.

The chain couples TRBV19 to TRBJ2-2; 8 bases align to TRBD1. Germline V gene sequence: CDR1 LNHDA, CDR2 SQIVND (reference sequence). The J segment lost 1 base and the V segment lost 6 bases, leaving 1 base of the junction unmatched. The CDR3 totals 14 residues. The CDR3 region is CASRGTGNTGELFF. The CDR3 DNA sequence: TGTGCCAGTAGGGGGACAGGGAACACCGGGGAGCTGTTTTTT.

This rearrangement joins TRBV28 to TRBJ2-1; a possible D gene is TRBD2 (6 bases). In germline, CDR1 is MDHEN, CDR2 SYDVKM. This CDR3 comprises 16 residues. V was cut by 5 bases and J by 1 base, with 15 bases left in between. The CDR3 region has the DNA TGTGCCAGCAGTCATTCTAGCGCTAAATCCTACAATGAGCAGTTCTTC. This encodes CASSHSSAKSYNEQFF.

The rearrangement joins TRBV6-5 to TRBJ1-5; D is possibly TRBD1 (5 bases). V was shortened by 6 bases and J by 1 base, with 10 bases between the two germline ends. There are 14 residues in the CDR3. CDR1 and CDR2 from the germline V gene are MNHEY and SVGAGI. CDR3 sequence reads: CASSGGRSNQPQHF. The CDR3 bases are TGTGCCAGCAGCGGGGGGAGAAGCAATCAGCCCCAGCATTTT.

V usage is TRBV5-1 and J usage is TRBJ1-3; D possibly corresponds to TRBD1 (6 bases). This CDR3 region has 14 residues. V lost 4 bases and J 1 base, leaving 9 bases between the germline ends. Germline loops: CDR1 SGHRS, CDR2 YFSETQ. CDR3: CASSIGQSGNTIYF. In DNA, the CDR3 is TGCGCCAGCAGCATTGGACAGTCTGGAAACACCATATATTTT.

In the case of this clone: Other nucleotide sequences from this sample produce the same CDR3. This chain connects TRBV7-2 to TRBJ2-3; 7 bases map to TRBD2. From germline, CDR1 is SGHTA and CDR2 FQGNSA. V gave up 0 bases and J gave up 0 bases; unmatched junction bases: 0. The CDR3 runs to 15 residues. The CDR3 DNA follows: TGTGCCAGCAGCTTAGCTAGCGGGAGCACAGATACGCAGTATTTT. Translating gives CASSLASGSTDTQYF.

The genes are TRBV5-1 and TRBJ2-7, with TRBD2 matching over 10 bases. Germline V gives CDR1 SGHRS, CDR2 YFSETQ. This CDR3 has 14 residues. The V and J ends lost 4 bases and 6 bases, in that order; junction bases with no gene match: 7. CDR3 loop: CASSKGLATGEQYF. CDR3 coding DNA: TGCGCCAGCAGCAAGGGACTAGCGACGGGCGAGCAGTACTTC. Variable domain in full (rest from reference TRBV5-1 and TRBJ2-7): KAGVTQTPRYLIKTRGQQVTLSCSPISGHRSVSWYQQTPGQGLQFLFEYFSETQRNKGNFPGRFSGRQFSNSRSEMNVSTLELGDSALYLCASSKGLATGEQYFGPGTRLTVT.

This clone is a singleton in its sample. This chain connects TRBV15 to TRBJ1-1; D remains ambiguous. The CDR3 loop spans 16 amino acids. The V gene's germline CDR1 is LNHNV and CDR2 YYDKDF (reference sequence). Trimming left V 0 bases short and J 1 base short, with 12 bases between. The CDR3 nucleotides are TGTGCCACCAGCAGAGATTACGGCTCGGGGAACACTGAAGCTTTCTTT. Its translation is CATSRDYGSGNTEAFF.

The chain couples TRBV6-2 or TRBV6-3 to TRBJ1-2, with D unclear. The CDR3 is 12 amino acids. Trimming took 4 bases from V and 4 from J, leaving 7 bases between them. Germline V gene sequence: CDR1 MNHEY, CDR2 SVGEGT. The CDR3 sequence: CASSSRIYGYTF. CDR3 in DNA: TGTGCCAGCAGTTCCCGTATCTATGGCTACACCTTC.

The chain joins TRBV28 to TRBJ2-1; a weak D match, TRBD2 (6 bases). This CDR3 spans 14 amino acids. Germline V gene sequence: CDR1 MDHEN, CDR2 SYDVKM. V lost 2 bases and J lost 4, with 9 bases in between. The CDR3 sequence is CASSLGGNYNEQFF. CDR3 coding DNA: TGTGCCAGCAGTTTAGGAGGGAATTACAATGAGCAGTTCTTC.

The chain combines TRBV19 with TRBJ1-5; tentatively, D is TRBD1 (5 bases). Germline V lookup: CDR1 LNHDA, CDR2 SQIVND (reference sequence). V lost 2 bases and J lost 6, with 8 bases in between. This CDR3 is built from 13 residues. CDR3 residues: CASSIQGGQPQHF. In DNA form, the CDR3 reads TGTGCCAGTAGTATACAGGGAGGTCAGCCCCAGCATTTT.